The 18 T cell receptor beta chains below all came from one sample that was sequenced in a study of T cells in Graves' hyperthyroidism and ophthalmopathy. Template material for amplifying TCR beta CDR3 regions consisted of RNA transcripts. HTBI primers were employed in a first-round RT-PCR of the TCR CDR3. TCRdb reanalysed the multiplex PCR reads using MiXCR and keeps one entry per CDR3 protein. The sample shows 350,000 to 450,000 distinct CDR3 sequences, over 13% of them seen only once. Input material: blood. The origin of the receptors is a man aged 50 or older with Graves' ophthalmopathy.

This rearrangement joins TRBV20-1 to TRBJ2-5; 11 nucleotides align to TRBD2. Germline V gives CDR1 DFQATT, CDR2 SNEGSKA (reference sequence). The CDR3 length is 13 residues. V lost 5 bases, J lost 3 bases, and 2 bases stayed unmatched. The CDR3 loop is CSALGLAEETQYF. CDR3 DNA sequence: TGCAGTGCTTTGGGACTAGCGGAAGAGACCCAGTACTTC.

The sample holds one count of this clonotype. This sequence joins TRBV20-1 and TRBJ1-5; a weak D match, TRBD1 (5 bases). Between the trimmed V and J ends, which lost 3 bases and 2 bases, there was a span of 20 bases. This CDR3 is built from 17 residues. CDR1 DFQATT and CDR2 SNEGSKA come from the germline V gene (reference sequence). The DNA for the CDR3 is TGCAGTGCTAGTTGGCAGGGTGGTCGTTTTGGCAATCAGCCCCAGCATTTT. Translated, it gives CSASWQGGRFGNQPQHF.

This clonotype was seen ten or more times. The chain carries TRBV7-8 and TRBJ1-1, with TRBD1 matching 9 bases. The CDR3 runs 14 residues. The V segment lost 6 bases and the J segment 3 bases; nucleotides outside the gene matches: 5. The V gene's germline CDR1 is SGHVS and CDR2 FQNEAQ. The CDR3 spells CASRTGGMYTEAFF. DNA of the CDR3: TGTGCCAGCAGGACAGGGGGGATGTACACTGAAGCTTTCTTT.

The chain links TRBV29-1 to TRBJ2-7; 7 bases are a match to TRBD2. This CDR3 has 11 residues. The V gene end was trimmed by 7 bases and the J gene end by 4 bases; junction bases not matched to a gene: 4. CDR1 is SQVTM and CDR2 is ANQGSEA in the germline V gene. The CDR3 loop is CSGGGAYEQYF. CDR3 DNA sequence: TGCAGCGGGGGGGGTGCATACGAGCAGTACTTC.

This clonotype was recorded at least ten times. The rearrangement joins TRBV6-1 to TRBJ1-1; 7 bases match TRBD1. The CDR3 totals 16 residues. Germline CDR1 is MNHNS and CDR2 is SASEGT. J lost 3 bases, V lost 6 bases, and 13 bases had no gene match. CDR3 DNA sequence: TGTGCCAGCAGCTACAGTTCGACAGGGCGGGACACTGAAGCTTTCTTT. Protein product: CASSYSSTGRDTEAFF.

This clonotype was seen ten or more times. The V and J genes are TRBV20-1 and TRBJ2-3; TRBD2 matches 11 bases. The V gene's germline CDR1 is DFQATT and CDR2 SNEGSKA (reference sequence). This CDR3 has 18 amino acids. J gave up 0 bases and V 2 bases, and 10 bases lay outside the gene matches. CDR3 sequence: CSARSSSGRFSSTDTQYF. CDR3 coding DNA: TGCAGTGCTAGATCCTCTAGCGGGAGGTTTTCTAGCACAGATACGCAGTATTTT.

This clonotype was counted ten times or more. The J gene is TRBJ2-1, the V gene TRBV27; TRBD1 matches at 7 bases. There are 15 residues in the CDR3. The V gene end was trimmed by 5 bases and the J gene end by 7 bases; junction bases not matched to a gene: 11. Germline values: CDR1 MNHEY, CDR2 SMNVEV (reference sequence). The CDR3 spells CASSPWETGKNEQFF. For the CDR3, the DNA is TGTGCCAGCAGTCCCTGGGAGACAGGGAAGAATGAGCAGTTCTTC.

This clonotype was observed a few times. The chain is built from TRBV29-1 and TRBJ2-1, with D possibly TRBD2 on 5 matching bases. This CDR3 is 14 amino acids long. The V end lost 8 bases, the J end lost 6 bases, and 20 bases lay between the germline ends. Per the germline V gene, CDR1 is SQVTM and CDR2 is ANQGSEA. This CDR3 is CSILATSNPNEQFF. In nucleotides, the CDR3 is TGCAGCATCCTGGCCACTAGTAATCCCAATGAGCAGTTCTTC.

This clonotype occurred many times. V and J are TRBV7-9 and TRBJ2-7; perhaps TRBD2 as D (6 bases). The CDR3 contains 14 residues. Germline-derived CDR1 and CDR2 are SEHNR and FQNEAQ (reference sequence). With 7 bases removed from V and 0 bases from J, the gap between germline ends came to 13 bases. The CDR3, as DNA: TGTGCCAGCACCCCTGGGGGGTTCTCCTACGAGCAGTACTTC. The encoded protein is CASTPGGFSYEQYF.

The rearrangement links TRBV5-1 to TRBJ2-2; 9 bases are shared with TRBD2. The CDR3 runs to 15 residues. The junction had 4 bases not matched to a gene; V was cut back by 3 bases and J by 4 bases. Germline-derived CDR1 and CDR2 are SGHRS and YFSETQ. The CDR3 reads CASSYSGRITGELFF. CDR3 sequence (DNA): TGCGCCAGCAGCTATAGCGGGAGAATCACCGGGGAGCTGTTTTTT.

This chain links TRBV10-3 with TRBJ2-3; no definite D call. CDR3 length equals 15 residues. The V end was cut by 3 bases, the J end by 0 bases, with 10 bases between. CDR1 is ENHRY and CDR2 is SYGVKD in the germline V gene. CDR3 bases: TGTGCCATCAGTGATGGTCGTCCTAGCACAGATACGCAGTATTTT. Its protein product is CAISDGRPSTDTQYF.

CDR3 loop: CASRQGGETQYF. The CDR3 DNA follows: TGCGCCAGTAGACAGGGAGGAGAGACCCAGTACTTC. This chain links TRBV10-2 with TRBJ2-5, with D possibly TRBD1 on 7 matching bases. The CDR3 consists of 12 residues. CDR1 is WSHSY, CDR2 SAAADI, per germline. V lost 9 bases and J 4 bases, leaving 12 bases between the germline ends.

This clonotype was recorded at least ten times. The chain combines TRBV13 with TRBJ2-5; D is unresolved. The CDR3 consists of 14 residues. V gave up 5 bases and J gave up 6 bases, with 16 bases separating them. Germline V gene lookup returns CDR1 PRHDT and CDR2 FYEKMQ (reference sequence). The CDR3 is CASSIGKNVQTQYF. CDR3 nucleotides: TGTGCCAGCAGCATTGGCAAGAACGTGCAGACCCAGTACTTC.

This clonotype was seen repeatedly, ten times or more. This rearrangement joins TRBV4-2 to TRBJ2-2; no clear D. CDR1 LGHNA and CDR2 YNFKEQ come from the germline V gene. The CDR3 runs to 14 residues. V shed 2 bases and J shed 4 bases, with 8 bases lying between them. For the CDR3, the DNA is TGTGCCAGCAGCCAATCCGCCCGCACCGGGGAGCTGTTTTTT. Amino acid sequence: CASSQSARTGELFF.

The V and J genes are TRBV27 and TRBJ1-5, with 7 bases lining up with TRBD1. Germline V gene lookup returns CDR1 MNHEY and CDR2 SMNVEV (reference sequence). J lost 2 bases, V lost 7 bases, and 8 bases had no gene match. This CDR3 has 15 amino acids. DNA for the CDR3: TGTGCCAGCAAACAGGGGCAGGGCGGCAATCAGCCCCAGCATTTT. Protein sequence: CASKQGQGGNQPQHF.

This clonotype was seen a few times. The V call is TRBV19, the J call TRBJ1-1; D gene uncertain. V was clipped by 8 bases and J by 4 bases, with 11 bases between them. The CDR3 sequence is 12 residues long. Per germline, CDR1 LNHDA and CDR2 SQIVND (reference sequence). The CDR3 reads CASANGLTEAFF. DNA for the CDR3: TGTGCCAGTGCCAACGGGCTCACTGAAGCTTTCTTT.

This clonotype was recorded a few times. V and J are TRBV7-8 and TRBJ2-7, with 9 bases aligning to TRBD2. Germline CDR1 SGHVS, CDR2 FQNEAQ. The CDR3 is 14 amino acids. J gave up 5 bases and V 5 bases, and 7 bases lay outside the gene matches. The CDR3 DNA follows: TGTGCCAGCAGCCCGGGACTAGCAGTCAACGAGCAGTACTTC. Translated, it gives CASSPGLAVNEQYF.

The chain links TRBV27 to TRBJ2-2, with a weak D call TRBD1 (5 bases). This CDR3 is built from 15 residues. Germline V CDR1 and CDR2: MNHEY, SMNVEV (reference sequence). V was cut by 2 bases and J by 4 bases, with 11 bases left in between. CDR3 DNA: TGTGCCAGCAGTTTAGGGGCAGGGCCCACCGGGGAGCTGTTTTTT. Its translation is CASSLGAGPTGELFF.